This is a list of T cell receptor beta chains from one sample in a study of blood T cell repertoires in COVID-19. Clones were sequenced by immunoSEQ multiplex PCR, and TCRdb holds only the in-frame ones, with some missing. Among a few hundred thousand clones listed, 85% were seen once. Sequencing was performed on peripheral blood. The receptors derive from a woman aged 18-29 years with acute or convalescent COVID-19. CDR3s include the opening cysteine and the closing phenylalanine or tryptophan. Each record gives: D gene, clone size, V gene, J gene, CDR3 protein, CDR3 DNA. The D gene is left open where the match is weak. Clone size is stated in some rows and not others, as once, few, many or a class when expanded.

D: TRBD1; size: NA; V: TRBV9; J: TRBJ1-6; CDR3: CASSVYRDSLNSPLHF; DNA: TGTGCCAGCAGCGTTTACCGGGACAGCCTTAATTCACCCCTCCACTTT
D: NA; size: few; V: TRBV6-5; J: TRBJ2-1; CDR3: CASWQGSYNEQFF; DNA: TGTGCCAGCTGGCAGGGATCCTACAATGAGCAGTTCTTC
D: NA; size: NA; V: TRBV4-1; J: TRBJ2-4; CDR3: CASSQEGGVAKNIQYF; DNA: TGCGCCAGCAGCCAAGAGGGTGGAGTAGCCAAAAACATTCAGTACTTC
D: TRBD1; size: once; V: TRBV19; J: TRBJ1-2; CDR3: CASSIQARGDYGYTF; DNA: TGTGCCAGTAGTATCCAGGCCAGGGGGGACTATGGCTACACCTTC
D: NA; size: NA; V: TRBV23-1; J: TRBJ1-6; CDR3: CASSQRESYNSPLHF; DNA: TGCGCCAGCAGTCAGAGGGAGTCCTATAATTCACCCCTCCACTTT
D: NA; size: NA; V: TRBV9; J: TRBJ1-1; CDR3: CASSPGDYTEAFF; DNA: TGTGCCAGCAGCCCCGGGGACTATACTGAAGCTTTCTTT
D: NA; size: NA; V: TRBV5-1; J: TRBJ1-2; CDR3: CASSLLRGLSGYGYTF; DNA: TGCGCCAGCAGCTTGCTACGGGGACTCTCGGGCTATGGCTACACCTTC
D: NA; size: once; V: TRBV30; J: TRBJ1-4; CDR3: CAWTPHSAVATNEKLFF; DNA: TGTGCCTGGACTCCTCACTCGGCGGTCGCAACTAATGAAAAACTGTTTTTT
D: NA; size: NA; V: TRBV5-6; J: TRBJ2-7; CDR3: CASSLVGGASSYEQYF; DNA: TGTGCCAGCAGCTTGGTTGGAGGGGCAAGCTCCTACGAGCAGTACTTC
D: TRBD1; size: NA; V: TRBV4-1; J: TRBJ2-5; CDR3: CASSYNGQGLRETQYF; DNA: TGCGCCAGCAGCTATAACGGACAGGGTCTAAGGGAGACCCAGTACTTC
D: TRBD1; size: NA; V: TRBV7-9; J: TRBJ2-7; CDR3: CASSLTGYEQYF; DNA: TGTGCCAGCAGCTTGACAGGGTACGAGCAGTACTTC
D: TRBD2; size: NA; V: TRBV12-5; J: TRBJ2-2; CDR3: CATSLLAGVTGELFF; DNA: TGTGCTACATCCCTACTAGCGGGAGTCACCGGGGAGCTGTTTTTT
D: NA; size: once; V: TRBV2; J: TRBJ2-7; CDR3: CASSEEGQPSSYEQYF; DNA: TGTGCCAGCAGTGAAGAGGGACAACCCAGCTCCTACGAGCAGTACTTC
D: NA; size: NA; V: TRBV10-3; J: TRBJ2-2; CDR3: CAISPQGGELFF; DNA: TGTGCCATCAGTCCCCAGGGGGGGGAGCTGTTTTTT
D: TRBD1; size: NA; V: TRBV19; J: TRBJ1-5; CDR3: CASSIRQGGNQPQHF; DNA: TGTGCCAGTAGTATAAGACAGGGTGGGAATCAGCCCCAGCATTTT
D: NA; size: NA; V: TRBV6-1; J: TRBJ1-2; CDR3: CASSDAVRANYGYTF; DNA: TGTGCCAGCAGTGATGCTGTCAGGGCTAACTATGGCTACACCTTC
D: TRBD2; size: once; V: TRBV10-2; J: TRBJ2-7; CDR3: CASSDSTSGSKHEQYF; DNA: TGCGCCAGCAGTGATAGTACGAGCGGGAGCAAACACGAGCAGTACTTC
D: TRBD1; size: NA; V: TRBV3-1/TRBV3-2; J: TRBJ1-2; CDR3: CASSRVRVGTGFSGYTF; DNA: TGTGCCAGCAGCCGAGTAAGGGTCGGGACAGGGTTTTCTGGCTACACCTTC
D: TRBD2; size: NA; V: TRBV5-4; J: TRBJ2-7; CDR3: CASSLGGLAGAPYEQYF; DNA: TGTGCCAGCAGCTTAGGGGGACTAGCGGGAGCCCCTTACGAGCAGTACTTC
D: NA; size: NA; V: TRBV9; J: TRBJ2-5; CDR3: CASSRRRGGGTQYF; DNA: TGTGCCAGCAGTCGACGAAGAGGGGGTGGGACCCAGTACTTC
D: TRBD1; size: NA; V: TRBV29-1; J: TRBJ2-5; CDR3: CSVAPGQSQETQYF; DNA: TGCAGCGTCGCCCCGGGACAGTCCCAAGAGACCCAGTACTTC
D: TRBD2; size: NA; V: TRBV29-1; J: TRBJ2-7; CDR3: CSVEGTSGSSNEQYF; DNA: TGCAGCGTCGAAGGGACTAGCGGGAGTTCAAACGAGCAGTACTTC
D: TRBD1; size: NA; V: TRBV27; J: TRBJ2-2; CDR3: CASRFQSPGGGTGELFF; DNA: TGTGCCAGCAGGTTTCAATCGCCAGGGGGTGGCACCGGGGAGCTGTTTTTT
D: NA; size: NA; V: TRBV28; J: TRBJ1-6; CDR3: CASSSDYPLHF; DNA: TGTGCCAGCAGTTCCGACTACCCCCTCCACTTT
D: TRBD1; size: NA; V: TRBV19; J: TRBJ2-1; CDR3: CASSIETGQGRNNEQFF; DNA: TGTGCCAGTAGTATAGAGACTGGACAGGGACGAAATAATGAGCAGTTCTTC
D: NA; size: NA; V: TRBV4-1; J: TRBJ2-1; CDR3: CASSQSDRYNEQFF; DNA: TGCGCCAGCAGCCAAAGCGACAGGTACAATGAGCAGTTCTTC
D: TRBD1; size: few; V: TRBV19; J: TRBJ1-2; CDR3: CASSIPSTGGADGYTF; DNA: TGTGCCAGTAGTATCCCCTCCACAGGGGGCGCCGATGGCTACACCTTC
D: NA; size: NA; V: TRBV12-3/TRBV12-4; J: TRBJ1-1; CDR3: CASSFQGNTEAFF; DNA: TGTGCCAGCAGTTTTCAGGGTAACACTGAAGCTTTCTTT
D: NA; size: NA; V: TRBV6-6; J: TRBJ2-7; CDR3: CASSYSAGAYYEQYF; DNA: TGTGCCAGCAGTTACTCGGCGGGGGCCTACTACGAGCAGTACTTC
D: TRBD1; size: NA; V: TRBV6-4; J: TRBJ1-6; CDR3: CASSEQGNDNSPLHF; DNA: TGTGCCAGCAGTGAACAGGGGAATGACAATTCACCCCTCCACTTT
D: NA; size: NA; V: TRBV7-9; J: TRBJ2-7; CDR3: CASSFEGMVSYEQYF; DNA: TGTGCCAGCAGCTTCGAGGGAATGGTATCCTACGAGCAGTACTTC
D: TRBD1; size: NA; V: TRBV6-5; J: TRBJ2-7; CDR3: CASSYQGQGASEQYF; DNA: TGTGCCAGCAGTTATCAGGGACAGGGGGCCAGCGAGCAGTACTTC
D: NA; size: once; V: TRBV29-1; J: TRBJ2-7; CDR3: CSVEQSSYEQYF; DNA: TGCAGCGTTGAACAATCCTCCTACGAGCAGTACTTC
D: TRBD2; size: NA; V: TRBV5-1; J: TRBJ2-5; CDR3: CASSLSGLHVETQYF; DNA: TGCGCCAGCAGCTTGTCGGGACTACACGTGGAGACCCAGTACTTC
D: TRBD1; size: NA; V: TRBV4-1; J: TRBJ1-6; CDR3: CASSERTGISYNSPLHF; DNA: TGCGCCAGCAGCGAACGGACAGGGATATCCTATAATTCACCCCTCCACTTT
D: NA; size: NA; V: TRBV7-3; J: TRBJ1-1; CDR3: CASSLTPGRDDEAFF; DNA: TGTGCCAGCAGCTTAACCCCAGGGAGGGATGATGAAGCTTTCTTT
D: TRBD1; size: few; V: TRBV18; J: TRBJ1-1; CDR3: CASSLGQGSNTEAFF; DNA: TGTGCCAGCTCACTGGGACAGGGATCGAACACTGAAGCTTTCTTT
D: NA; size: NA; V: TRBV15; J: TRBJ2-1; CDR3: CATSRDQGEGDEQFF; DNA: TGTGCCACCAGCAGAGACCAGGGTGAGGGGGATGAGCAGTTCTTC
D: NA; size: NA; V: TRBV15; J: TRBJ1-6; CDR3: CATYQAPLQTLHF; DNA: TGTGCCACCTACCAAGCCCCGTTGCAAACCCTCCACTTT